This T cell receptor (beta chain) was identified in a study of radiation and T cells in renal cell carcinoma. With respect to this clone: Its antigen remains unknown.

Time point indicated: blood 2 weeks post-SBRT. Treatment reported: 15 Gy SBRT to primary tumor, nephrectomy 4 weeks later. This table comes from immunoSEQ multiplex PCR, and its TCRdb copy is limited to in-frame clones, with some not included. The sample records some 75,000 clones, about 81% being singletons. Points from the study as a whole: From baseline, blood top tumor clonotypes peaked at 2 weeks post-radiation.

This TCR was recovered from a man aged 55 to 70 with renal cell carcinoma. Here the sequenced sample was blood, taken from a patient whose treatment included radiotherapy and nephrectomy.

As DNA, the CDR3 is TGTGCCAGCAGTTGGTCTAGCGGGGTTGATACGCAGTATTTT. Its protein product is CASSWSSGVDTQYF. The chain recombines TRBV6-5 with TRBJ2-3, with 9 bases aligning to TRBD2. The V and J ends lost 4 bases and 6 bases, in that order; junction bases with no gene match: 5. CDR1 and CDR2 (germline): MNHEY, SVGAGI. The CDR3 consists of 14 residues.